The entry that follows covers one T cell receptor (beta chain) sequence. This sample stems from a study of blood T cell repertoires in COVID-19. The overall study: Spain, Italy and the United States supplied samples that represented acute and convalescent COVID-19. The cDNA or gDNA used as material had been derived from T cells, B-cell-depleted T cells, or PBMCs.

The length of the CDR3 is 18 residues. CDR1 and CDR2 from the germline V gene are MNHGY and SVAAGI. Trimming took 0 bases from V and 5 from J; bases not matched to a gene: 12. Per the authors' pipeline: The assay estimated nucleated cells by amplifying reference gene primers. Sequencing was performed with immunoSEQ multiplex PCR; in TCRdb, only in-frame clones are kept and a portion is missing. The V and J calls and the clone size are those of that table, but D and trimming were determined from the DNA. The data hold about 170,000 clones, with 90% to 95% observed a single time. This TCR came from a woman aged 45 to 65 with acute or convalescent COVID-19. The rearrangement links TRBV6-9 to TRBJ1-3, with 8 positions matching TRBD1. Input material: peripheral blood. This CDR3 is CASSYSPRTGRSRNTIYF. The CDR3 DNA sequence: TGTGCCAGCAGTTATTCCCCCCGGACAGGGAGAAGTAGAAACACCATATATTTT.